This paragraph covers one T cell receptor beta chain sequence. Its specificity is not known. This sample is drawn from a study of T-cell reconstitution after alpha-beta-depleted transplantation in children. Points from the study as a whole: Day-60 TCRbeta diversity that was high in some patients was derived from surviving recipient T cells and thymic progenitors. Reported findings indicate that, about two months after transplant, alpha-beta T cells came from several hundred expanded clones, which were derived from non-depleted graft cells.

A library of TCRbeta sequences, prepared with unique molecular identifiers, was generated. A single record per CDR3 protein comes from TCRdb applying MiXCR to the PCR reads. The sample lists about 440,000 distinct CDR3 sequences, around two fifths seen once, with 27% in the top ten. Per the germline V gene, CDR1 is SGHVS and CDR2 is FQNEAQ. Trimming took 4 bases from V and 0 from J; bases not matched to a gene: 5. This CDR3 has 17 amino acids. The chain has TRBV7-8 and TRBJ2-3, with TRBD2 identical over 12 bases. The clonotype originates from a girl aged 2-10 years with aplastic anemia, due to receive a stem cell transplant. The material sequenced was PBMCs, taken before TCRalphabeta/CD19-depleted stem cell transplant. The DNA for the CDR3 is TGTGCCAGCAGCTCCCCTAGCGGGAGGGGGAGCACAGATACGCAGTATTTT. This translates into CASSSPSGRGSTDTQYF.